The clone carrying this T cell receptor beta chain turned up a few times. These data come from a study of Tregs in tolerant kidney transplant recipients. This CDR3 comprises 13 residues. CDR1 is MNHEY, CDR2 SMNVEV, per germline (reference sequence). Between the trimmed V and J ends, which lost 3 bases and 7 bases, there was a span of 12 bases. The repertoire was sequenced with immunoSEQ multiplex PCR; TCRdb's copy has only in-frame clones and lacks some. Altogether 85,000 to 95,000 clones are present, approximately 90% being singletons, with the ten largest covering 4.7%. The rearrangement joins TRBV27 to TRBJ1-2, with D unclear. This sequence originates from a human donor in good health. Sequences were obtained from CD8+ T cells from blood. The CDR3 nucleotides are TGTGCCAGCAGTTTCGTGGGATCTGGTGGCTACACCTTC. Its translation is CASSFVGSGGYTF.